Following are 14 T cell receptor beta chains from one sample sequenced in a study of shared clonotypes between healthy human individuals. Generated by immunoSEQ multiplex PCR, the TCRdb table keeps only in-frame clones and is missing some. The sample holds a few million clones, 85% to 95% seen once. Sample: naive CD4+ T cells from PBMCs. Indicated subset: CD45RA+ positively selected. The receptors here all came from a man aged 18 to 29 in good health. Some clones in this sample may be carry-over from other donors' samples.

This clone was detected a few times. The chain joins TRBV5-1 to TRBJ2-5, with D tentatively TRBD1 or TRBD2 (5 bases each). The CDR3 spans 18 residues. The germline V gene has CDR1 SGHRS and CDR2 YFSETQ. Trimming stripped 4 bases from V and 4 bases from J, with 26 bases between. CDR3 coding DNA: TGCGCCAGCAGCCCCAACCGGGTCGGGTGGGGGAGCGGAGAGACCCAGTACTTC. Translating it yields CASSPNRVGWGSGETQYF.

In the case of this clone: Other DNA sequences within the sample encode an identical CDR3. The rearrangement uses TRBV6-1 and TRBJ2-1; no definite D call. V lost 4 bases to trimming and J lost 0 bases, with 13 bases between them. Germline V lookup: CDR1 MNHNS, CDR2 SASEGT. This CDR3 contains 16 residues. The CDR3 DNA follows: TGTGCCAGCAGTGGACTGGCCGCGAGCTCCTACAATGAGCAGTTCTTC. Protein product: CASSGLAASSYNEQFF.

The chain recombines TRBV2 with TRBJ2-7; D is undetermined. V lost 3 bases and J 0 bases, leaving 12 bases between the germline ends. Germline CDR1 and CDR2: SNHLY and FYNNEI. CDR3 size: 15 residues. CDR3 residues: CASSEDPNSSYEQYF. The CDR3 coding sequence is TGTGCCAGCAGTGAGGACCCCAATAGCTCCTACGAGCAGTACTTC.

The chain links TRBV6-1 to TRBJ1-5, with TRBD1 matching over 11 bases. V lost 6 bases to trimming and J lost 6 bases; unmatched junction nucleotides: 7. Germline-derived CDR1 and CDR2 are MNHNS and SASEGT. This CDR3 contains 15 residues. The CDR3 nucleotides are TGTGCCAGCAGCCGGGACAGGGGGGGGAGTCAGCCCCAGCATTTT. Encoded protein: CASSRDRGGSQPQHF.

This clone was recorded only once. The chain joins TRBV4-2 to TRBJ2-1; 9 nucleotides agree with TRBD2. The V and J ends lost 3 bases and 0 bases, in that order; junction bases with no gene match: 6. Germline V gene sequence: CDR1 LGHNA, CDR2 YNFKEQ. CDR3 size: 17 residues. The DNA of the CDR3 is TGTGCCAGCAGCCAGGAGAGACTAGCGGCCTCCTACAATGAGCAGTTCTTC. This translates into CASSQERLAASYNEQFF.

The chain carries TRBV14 and TRBJ1-1, with D hard to call. Germline V gives CDR1 SGHDN, CDR2 FVKESK. Between the trimmed V and J ends, which lost 1 base and 6 bases, there was a span of 6 bases. This CDR3 is built from 12 residues. CDR3 amino acids: CASSQVGAEAFF. The CDR3 DNA is TGTGCCAGCAGCCAAGTGGGAGCTGAAGCTTTCTTT.

For this clone: One junction end disagrees with the germline gene, perhaps due to a read error. The chain employs TRBV7-2 and TRBJ2-1; D uncertain. Germline assignment: CDR1 SGHTA and CDR2 FQGNSA. This CDR3 has 15 amino acids. The CDR3 nucleotides are TGTGCCAGCAACTTACTGCCTAGTTCCTACAATGAGCAGTTCTTC. Amino acids: CASNLLPSSYNEQFF.

Concerning this clone itself: Other DNA sequences within the sample encode an identical CDR3. The V gene is TRBV18, the J gene TRBJ1-1, with a possible D match to TRBD1 (6 bases). Looked up from germline, CDR1 is KGHSH and CDR2 is LQKENI. This CDR3 is 14 amino acids long. Trimming pared 3 bases from V and 1 base from J, leaving 9 bases between. This CDR3 reads CASSPNRANTEAFF. The DNA for the CDR3 is TGTGCCAGCTCACCGAACAGGGCGAACACTGAAGCTTTCTTT.

This chain uses TRBV29-1 with TRBJ2-3, with D perhaps TRBD2 (7 bases). Per germline, CDR1 SQVTM and CDR2 ANQGSEA. The CDR3 totals 13 residues. V was clipped by 7 bases and J by 4 bases, with 15 bases between them. This chain's CDR3 is CSAVGGGPDTQYF. CDR3 nucleotide sequence: TGCAGCGCAGTAGGGGGAGGGCCAGATACGCAGTATTTT.

In regard to this clone: The same CDR3 also results from other DNA sequences found in this sample. The rearrangement uses TRBV7-9 and TRBJ2-5, with TRBD2 identical over 11 bases. This CDR3 comprises 14 residues. The V gene end was trimmed by 3 bases and the J gene end by 4 bases; junction bases not matched to a gene: 1. Germline V gene data show CDR1 as SEHNR and CDR2 as FQNEAQ (reference sequence). This chain's CDR3 is CASSFGLAGETQYF. The DNA of the CDR3 is TGTGCCAGCAGCTTTGGACTAGCGGGAGAGACCCAGTACTTC.

The rearrangement uses TRBV6-6 and TRBJ1-2; D is unclear. The CDR3 spans 13 residues. Germline values: CDR1 MNHNY, CDR2 SVGAGI (reference sequence). V lost 5 bases to trimming and J lost 2 bases, with 9 bases between them. The chain's CDR3 is CASSAVTNYGYTF. Here the CDR3 DNA reads TGTGCCAGCAGTGCAGTAACAAACTATGGCTACACCTTC.

The V call is TRBV7-9, the J call TRBJ2-1; D perhaps matches TRBD2 (6 bases). V gave up 5 bases and J gave up 6 bases, with 17 bases separating them. Germline-derived CDR1 and CDR2 are SEHNR and FQNEAQ (reference sequence). This CDR3 has 15 residues. The CDR3 region has the DNA TGTGCCAGCAGCGGGCGGGGACTCGAGACCAATGAGCAGTTCTTC. Translating it yields CASSGRGLETNEQFF. Filled out from reference TRBV7-9 and TRBJ2-1, the complete variable domain reads DTGVSQNPRHKITKRGQNVTFRCDPISEHNRLYWYRQTLGQGPEFLTYFQNEAQLEKSRLLSDRFSAERPKGSFSTLEIQRTEQGDSAMYLCASSGRGLETNEQFFGPGTRLTVL.

V gene TRBV30 combines with J gene TRBJ2-1; 8 bases line up with TRBD1. This CDR3 comprises 17 residues. The V gene end was trimmed by 2 bases and the J gene end by 5 bases; junction bases not matched to a gene: 14. Germline-derived CDR1 and CDR2 are GTSNPN and SVGIG (reference sequence). The CDR3 DNA sequence: TGTGCCTGGAGTCGATCCTACCTCAGACAGGGGCACAATGAGCAGTTCTTC. Its translation is CAWSRSYLRQGHNEQFF.

V usage is TRBV5-1 and J usage is TRBJ2-2; D remains unclear. CDR1 is SGHRS and CDR2 is YFSETQ in the germline V gene. The CDR3 contains 13 residues. Between the trimmed V and J ends, which lost 2 bases and 8 bases, there was a span of 10 bases. The CDR3 loop is CASSLVTGGELFF. CDR3 sequence (DNA): TGCGCCAGCAGCTTAGTGACTGGTGGGGAGCTGTTTTTT.